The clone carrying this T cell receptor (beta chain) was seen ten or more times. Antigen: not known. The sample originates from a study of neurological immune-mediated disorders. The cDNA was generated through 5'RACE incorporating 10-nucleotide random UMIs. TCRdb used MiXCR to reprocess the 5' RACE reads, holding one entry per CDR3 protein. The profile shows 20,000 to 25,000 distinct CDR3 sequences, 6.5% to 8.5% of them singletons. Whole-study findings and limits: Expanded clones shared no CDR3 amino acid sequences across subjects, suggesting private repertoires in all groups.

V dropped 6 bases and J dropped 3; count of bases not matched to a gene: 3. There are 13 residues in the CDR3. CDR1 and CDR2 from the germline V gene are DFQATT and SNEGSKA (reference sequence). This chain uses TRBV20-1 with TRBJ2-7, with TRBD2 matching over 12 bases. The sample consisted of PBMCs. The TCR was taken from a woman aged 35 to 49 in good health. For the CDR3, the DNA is TGCAGTGCCAGGACTAGCGGGAACTACGAGCAGTACTTC. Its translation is CSARTSGNYEQYF.